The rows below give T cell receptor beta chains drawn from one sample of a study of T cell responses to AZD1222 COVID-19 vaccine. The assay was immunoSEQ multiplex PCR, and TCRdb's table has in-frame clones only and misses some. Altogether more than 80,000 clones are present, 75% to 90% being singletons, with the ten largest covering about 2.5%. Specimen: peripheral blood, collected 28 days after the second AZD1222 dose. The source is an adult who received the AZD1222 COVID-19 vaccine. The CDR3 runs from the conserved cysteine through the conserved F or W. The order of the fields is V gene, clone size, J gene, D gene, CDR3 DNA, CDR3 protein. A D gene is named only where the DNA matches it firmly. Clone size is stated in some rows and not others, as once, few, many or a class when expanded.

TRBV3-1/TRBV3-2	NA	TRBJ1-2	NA	TGTGCCAGCAGCCAAGGGGCATACTATGGCTACACCTTC	CASSQGAYYGYTF
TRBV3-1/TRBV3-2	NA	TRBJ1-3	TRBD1	TGTGCCAGCAGCCGGGGTGGACAGGGGTATGGAAACACCATATATTTT	CASSRGGQGYGNTIYF
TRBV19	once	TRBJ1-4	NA	TGTGCCAGTAGTGACCACAGGGCAACTAATGAAAAACTGTTTTTT	CASSDHRATNEKLFF
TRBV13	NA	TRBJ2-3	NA	TGTGCCAGCAGCTTATGGGGGGGCGGAACGACAGATACGCAGTATTTT	CASSLWGGGTTDTQYF
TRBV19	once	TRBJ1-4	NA	TGTGCCAGTACCTCACAGGGAGCTAATGAAAAACTGTTTTTT	CASTSQGANEKLFF
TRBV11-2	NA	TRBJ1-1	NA	TGTGCCAGCAGCCCAAAGCGGGATGCGGCTTTCTTT	CASSPKRDAAFF
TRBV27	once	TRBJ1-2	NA	TGTGCCAGCAGTTCCCTCGGGACAAGCTATGGCTACACCTTC	CASSSLGTSYGYTF
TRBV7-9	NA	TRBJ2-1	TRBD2	TGTGCCAGCAGCTCTGCCGGTACTAGCGGGGTCTACAATGAGCAGTTCTTC	CASSSAGTSGVYNEQFF
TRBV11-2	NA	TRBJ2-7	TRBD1	TGTGCCAGCAGCTCCCCCGGACAGGGTGTGCTCAGCTCCTACGAGCAGTACTTC	CASSSPGQGVLSSYEQYF
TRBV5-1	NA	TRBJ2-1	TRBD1	TGCGCCAGCAGGATGGGGGACAGGGCGGTGAATGAGCAGTTCTTC	CASRMGDRAVNEQFF
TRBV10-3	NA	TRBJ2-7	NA	TGTGCCGTCGCCCTTACCCCGGACAGCTCCTACGAGCAGTACTTC	CAVALTPDSSYEQYF
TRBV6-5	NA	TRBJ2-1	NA	TGTGCCAGCGGGACCTCTAGGGACAATGAGCAGTTCTTC	CASGTSRDNEQFF
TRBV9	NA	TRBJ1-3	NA	TGTGCCAGCAGCGTAGAAGGCAGCTCTGGAAACACCATATATTTT	CASSVEGSSGNTIYF
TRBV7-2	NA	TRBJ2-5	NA	TGTGCCAGCAGCTTAGTGTGGGGGGCGCAGGAGACCCAGTACTTC	CASSLVWGAQETQYF
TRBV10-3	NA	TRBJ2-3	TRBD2	TGTGCCATCAGTGAGGGACTAGCGGGAGTTAAGTATTTT	CAISEGLAGVKYF
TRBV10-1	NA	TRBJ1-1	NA	TGCGCCAGCAGTGATGAGGGCGACACTGAAGCTTTCTTT	CASSDEGDTEAFF
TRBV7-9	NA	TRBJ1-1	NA	TGTGCCAGCAGCTCCACACAGGGGAACACTGAAGCTTTCTTT	CASSSTQGNTEAFF
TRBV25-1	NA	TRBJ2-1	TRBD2	TGTGCCAGCAGTAAATTAGCGGGGGGGCCGGTCAATGAGCAGTTCTTC	CASSKLAGGPVNEQFF
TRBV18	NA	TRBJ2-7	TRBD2	TGTGCCAGCTCACCATCCAGGACTAGCGGGAGCTACGAGCAGTACTTC	CASSPSRTSGSYEQYF